These T cell receptor beta chains were read from a single sample in a study of T cells in Graves' hyperthyroidism and ophthalmopathy. Each CDR3 protein is one row after TCRdb ran MiXCR on the multiplex PCR reads. The sample shows fewer than 350,000 distinct CDR3 sequences, approximately 18% of them seen only once. The source material was blood. These receptors all come from a woman in her 40s with Graves' ophthalmopathy. Both conserved end residues are part of each CDR3. D genes are given only for firm matches. The size entry is marked missing in some rows and otherwise reads once, few, many or a size class.

d_call	clone_size	j_call	v_call	cdr3_nt	cdr3_aa
TRBD2	.	TRBJ2-7	TRBV7-8	TGTGCCAGCAGCGGACTAGCGGGAGTAGGCCCCTACGAGCAGTACTTC	CASSGLAGVGPYEQYF
.	many	TRBJ2-5	TRBV6-5	TGTGCCAGCAGATCTTCCGAGGAGTACCAAGAGACCCAGTACTTC	CASRSSEEYQETQYF
.	many	TRBJ2-7	TRBV20-1	TGCAGTGCTAAAGACCTGCGGGCCTACGAGCAGTACTTC	CSAKDLRAYEQYF
.	many	TRBJ2-5	TRBV28	TGTGCCAGCAGCTCTACGGATAGCAGGGTGAAGGAGACCCAGTACTTC	CASSSTDSRVKETQYF
.	many	TRBJ2-4	TRBV6-2/TRBV6-3	TGTGCCAGCAGTTACTCGCGGCACAGGGAGCCGAAGTCCAAAAACATTCAGTACTTC	CASSYSRHREPKSKNIQYF
.	.	TRBJ1-5	TRBV20-1	TGCAGTGCTATTGGGCAGTTAAACAGCAATCAGCCCCAGCATTTT	CSAIGQLNSNQPQHF
.	many	TRBJ2-5	TRBV28	TGTGCCAGCAGCACTTACAGAACCAAAGAGACCCAGTACTTC	CASSTYRTKETQYF
.	many	TRBJ1-5	TRBV19	TGTGCCAGTACAGGATCCGGGAGACAGCCCCAGCATTTT	CASTGSGRQPQHF
TRBD2	many	TRBJ2-7	TRBV11-1	TGTGCCAGCAGCTTAGCGGATACTAGCGGGAGGGCCCTGAAATACGAGCAGTACTTC	CASSLADTSGRALKYEQYF
.	many	TRBJ2-6	TRBV28	TGTGCCAGCAGTAACACGGACGGGACCGGACCTGGGGCCAACGTCCTGACTTTC	CASSNTDGTGPGANVLTF
.	.	TRBJ2-2	TRBV24-1	TGTGCCACCAGTCTCGGGACAATCGCCGGGGAGCTGTTTTTT	CATSLGTIAGELFF
.	once	TRBJ1-5	TRBV12-3/TRBV12-4	TGTGCCAGCAGGCCGGGATCAGGGTCCGAGTTTCCCCAGCATTTT	CASRPGSGSEFPQHF
TRBD1	many	TRBJ2-7	TRBV7-2	TGTGCCAGCAGCCCGACAGGGGCCTTAGCCTACGAGCAGTACTTC	CASSPTGALAYEQYF
.	many	TRBJ1-1	TRBV7-3	TGTGCCAGCAGCGAAAACCCGGGGATCCGGGGAGAGAACACTGAAGCTTTCTTT	CASSENPGIRGENTEAFF
.	few	TRBJ2-7	TRBV9	TGTGCCAGCAGCGTAGGCGGCAGTCAAGCCTACGAGCAGTACTTC	CASSVGGSQAYEQYF
.	many	TRBJ2-4	TRBV19	TGTGCCAGTAGTATAGGGGGCATTCAGTACTTC	CASSIGGIQYF
.	many	TRBJ1-1	TRBV5-8	TGTGCCAGCAGCTTCCAGGGATTGATCGTGAACACTGAAGCTTTCTTT	CASSFQGLIVNTEAFF
TRBD1	many	TRBJ1-2	TRBV30	TGTGCCTGGAGGTTGACAGGGAACTATGGCTACACCTTC	CAWRLTGNYGYTF
.	many	TRBJ2-2	TRBV14	TGTGCCAGCAGCCAAGGCTGGGACTCCGTCACGAGGACCGGGGAGCTGTTTTTT	CASSQGWDSVTRTGELFF
TRBD1	few	TRBJ1-2	TRBV13	TGTGCCAGCACCTGTCAGGGGTTCAGGGGGCAAGGGGGCGATGGCTACACCTTC	CASTCQGFRGQGGDGYTF
TRBD2	many	TRBJ2-7	TRBV6-5	TGTGCCAGCAGAACAGGGACTAGCAGACTATACGAGCAGTACTTC	CASRTGTSRLYEQYF
.	many	TRBJ1-5	TRBV6-2/TRBV6-3	TGTACCAGCAGTTACGGGGAAGGTCAGCCCCAGCATTTT	CTSSYGEGQPQHF
.	many	TRBJ2-4	TRBV6-1	TGTGCCAGCAGTGAAGAAGAGTTGTGGTCTGCGGGATTGGGCATTCAGTACTTC	CASSEEELWSAGLGIQYF
.	many	TRBJ1-1	TRBV28	TGTGCCAGCAGCCCACTTCTTGCGACTGAAGCTTTCTTT	CASSPLLATEAFF
TRBD1	many	TRBJ1-2	TRBV19	TGTGCCAGTACCGAATCCCAGGGGGCCCGCTATGGCTACACCTTC	CASTESQGARYGYTF
.	.	TRBJ2-5	TRBV28	TGTGCCAGCAGTTTCGGGCAAGAGACCCAGTACTTC	CASSFGQETQYF
.	many	TRBJ1-2	TRBV29-1	TGCAGCGTCAGGGAGGGCTACGGCTACACCTTC	CSVREGYGYTF
.	.	TRBJ2-7	TRBV27	TGTGCCAGCAGCGGAGCGGAAACCTACGAGCAGTACTTC	CASSGAETYEQYF
.	.	TRBJ1-5	TRBV7-2	TGTGCCAGCAGCCCAAGAGGGGGGCAGCCCCAGCATTTT	CASSPRGGQPQHF
TRBD2	many	TRBJ2-7	TRBV13	TGTGCCAGCAGCACCCAGACTAGCGGGATCTCCCACGAGCAGTACTTC	CASSTQTSGISHEQYF
TRBD2	many	TRBJ2-5	TRBV24-1	TGTGCCACCGGACTAGCGGGGGCTGAGACCCAGTACTTC	CATGLAGAETQYF
.	many	TRBJ2-2	TRBV27	TGTGCCAGCAGTTACCGGGTAAACACCGGGGAGCTGTTTTTT	CASSYRVNTGELFF
.	many	TRBJ2-5	TRBV7-2	TGTGCCAGCAGACGTGACACAGAGACCCAGTACTTC	CASRRDTETQYF
TRBD1	many	TRBJ1-1	TRBV11-2	TGTGCCAGCAGCTCTAACAGGGGGCGGACAGAAGCTTTCTTT	CASSSNRGRTEAFF
TRBD2	.	TRBJ2-5	TRBV4-1	TGCGCCAGCAGCCAAGATAGGGCGGGAGGGCAGCAAGAGACCCAGTACTTC	CASSQDRAGGQQETQYF
.	.	TRBJ1-1	TRBV11-3	TGTGCCAGCAGTTGGAGGGATCAGAACACTGAAGCTTTCTTT	CASSWRDQNTEAFF
TRBD2	.	TRBJ2-5	TRBV27	TGTGCCAGCGACTCGCGGGAGGACCAAGAGACCCAGTACTTC	CASDSREDQETQYF
.	many	TRBJ1-1	TRBV7-9	TGTGCCAGCAGCTTAGTTTCACATGGGACTGAAGCTTTCTTT	CASSLVSHGTEAFF
.	once	TRBJ2-2	TRBV11-2	TGTGCCAGCAGCCCCAGAGGCAGGGCCGACGGGGAGCTGTTTTTT	CASSPRGRADGELFF
.	many	TRBJ2-5	TRBV3-1	TGTGCCAGCAGCCAAGGCAAAGAGACCCAGTACTTC	CASSQGKETQYF
TRBD1	many	TRBJ1-5	TRBV6-5	TGTGCCAGCAGTTCACAGGGGCTCAATCAGCCCCAGCATTTT	CASSSQGLNQPQHF
TRBD1	many	TRBJ2-7	TRBV15	TGTGCCACCAGCAGAGATCGGGACAGCGTCTACGAGCAGTACTTC	CATSRDRDSVYEQYF
.	many	TRBJ2-7	TRBV28	TGTGCCAGCAGCCCCTACTGGCCGGGTAGCGACCAGTCCTACGAGCAGTACTTC	CASSPYWPGSDQSYEQYF
.	.	TRBJ1-5	TRBV27	TGTGCCAGCAGTTGGGCAGGGAATCAGCCCCAGCATTTT	CASSWAGNQPQHF
.	.	TRBJ2-7	TRBV5-1	TGCGCCAGCAGCTCGGGGGTTGGGGAGCAGTACTTC	CASSSGVGEQYF
.	many	TRBJ2-1	TRBV19	TGTGCCAGTAGTATAGATCTTTACAATGAGCAGTTCTTC	CASSIDLYNEQFF
.	.	TRBJ1-2	TRBV20-1	TGCAGTGCTAGAGACAGGGCCAACTATGGCTACACCTTC	CSARDRANYGYTF
TRBD2	many	TRBJ2-7	TRBV19	TGTGCCAGTAGTATTGGTAGCGGGAGCTCCTACGAGCAGTACTTC	CASSIGSGSSYEQYF
.	many	TRBJ2-7	TRBV6-2/TRBV6-3	TGTGCCAGCACGAAGTCGGGGGTCGACGAGCAGTACTTC	CASTKSGVDEQYF